This entry lists 20 T cell receptor beta chains sequenced from one sample in a study of metastatic and nonmetastatic thyroid tumors. MiXCR re-clonotyped the PCR reads for TCRdb. The top ten clones hold roughly 2.6% of a sample with more than 20,000 clones, less than 20% of them seen once. Patients were all untreated before their thyroid surgery. Input material: adjacent normal tissue. These receptors came from a male donor with papillary thyroid cancer or a benign thyroid nodule (not recorded which). Some clones in this sample may be carry-over from other donors' samples.

This clone was recorded many times. The chain has TRBV6-1 and TRBJ2-2; possible D gene TRBD1, 5 bases. Germline loops: CDR1 MNHNS, CDR2 SASEGT. With 4 bases removed from V and 0 bases from J, the gap between germline ends came to 12 bases. This CDR3 is 16 amino acids long. CDR3 nucleotide sequence: TGTGCCAGCAGTGTCCTACAGGTTCCGAACACCGGGGAGCTGTTTTTT. Translation gives CASSVLQVPNTGELFF.

This clone was counted many times. The chain employs TRBV5-4 and TRBJ1-2, with D possibly being TRBD1 (6 bases). This CDR3 region has 15 residues. The germline CDR1 and CDR2 sequences are SGHNT and YYREEE (reference sequence). V was cut by 4 bases and J by 2 bases, with 15 bases left in between. The CDR3 sequence is CASSPEGVVNYGYTF. The CDR3 coding sequence is TGTGCCAGCAGCCCGGAGGGGGTGGTGAACTATGGCTACACCTTC.

This clone occurred many times. A much larger clone is a single base away; this may be a read error. This chain joins TRBV6-2 or TRBV6-3 and TRBJ2-5; 8 nucleotides match TRBD1. The CDR3 sequence is 17 residues long. Unmatched junction bases numbered 14, after V lost 5 bases and J lost 3 bases. Germline-derived CDR1 and CDR2 are MNHEY and SVGEGT. The CDR3 reads CASSPSDRALVKETQYF. In DNA form, the CDR3 reads TGTGCCAGCAGTCCATCGGACAGGGCTCTTGTAAAAGAGACCCAGTACTTC.

This clone is medium-sized (0.01 to 0.1%) within its sample. At the DNA level, this CDR3 is encoded by other sequences in the same sample as well. CDR3 region: CATSRDGGNYGYTF. The CDR3 DNA is TGTGCCACCAGCAGAGATGGCGGGAACTATGGCTACACCTTC. This chain connects TRBV15 to TRBJ1-2; D uncertain. CDR1 and CDR2 from the germline V gene are LNHNV and YYDKDF (reference sequence). This CDR3 has 14 residues. The V and J ends lost 0 bases and 2 bases respectively, with 7 bases between them. Together with reference TRBV15 and TRBJ1-2, the CDR3 gives the full variable domain: DAMVIQNPRYQVTQFGKPVTLSCSQTLNHNVMYWYQQKSSQAPKLLFHYYDKDFNNEADTPDNFQSRRPNTSFCFLDIRSPGLGDTAMYLCATSRDGGNYGYTFGSGTRLTVV.

This clone has a handful of counts. The genes are TRBV6-1 and TRBJ1-2; the match to TRBD1 covers 9 bases. The CDR3 has 15 residues. The trim removed 6 bases at V and 13 bases at J, leaving 18 bases unmatched. Germline V gene data show CDR1 as MNHNS and CDR2 as SASEGT. The CDR3 is CASRTGGGTVDGCTF. For the CDR3, the DNA is TGTGCCAGCAGAACAGGGGGCGGAACGGTCGATGGTTGCACCTTC.

In its sample, this clone was seen many times. The chain couples TRBV7-2 to TRBJ1-3; D unresolved. The germline V and J ends were trimmed by 5 bases and 1 base, with 15 bases remaining between them. CDR3 size: 16 residues. From germline, CDR1 is SGHTA and CDR2 FQGNSA. The CDR3 reads CASSQRRAVSGNTIYF. CDR3 DNA: TGTGCCAGCAGCCAGAGGCGCGCAGTGTCTGGAAACACCATATATTTT.

This clone qualifies as medium-sized. This CDR3 reads CASSYSSGHYGYTF. CDR3 nucleotides: TGTGCCAGCAGTTACTCTTCCGGTCACTATGGCTACACCTTC. The chain recombines TRBV6-6 with TRBJ1-2; D is unresolved. Germline V gene sequence: CDR1 MNHNY, CDR2 SVGAGI (reference sequence). The CDR3 loop spans 14 amino acids. V was pared by 0 bases and J by 3 bases, with 8 bases between.

Ten or more counts support this clone. V is TRBV6-1 and J is TRBJ1-5; weak D call: TRBD1 (6 bases). Trimming removed 7 bases at V and 7 bases at J, with 14 bases between. Germline V gives CDR1 MNHNS, CDR2 SASEGT. The CDR3 has 13 amino acids. The CDR3 sequence: CASMRGQGQPQHF. CDR3 DNA sequence: TGTGCCAGCATGCGGGGGCAGGGGCAGCCCCAGCATTTT.

In this sample, this clone turned up many times. The rearrangement uses TRBV5-4 and TRBJ1-2, with 7 bases fitting TRBD1. This CDR3 comprises 13 residues. Germline V gives CDR1 SGHNT, CDR2 YYREEE (reference sequence). J was trimmed by 8 bases and V by 4 bases; bases with no gene match: 8. This CDR3 reads CASSRNRGGGYTF. CDR3 bases: TGTGCCAGCAGCAGAAACAGGGGCGGCGGCTACACCTTC.

This clone is labeled as medium-sized (0.01 to 0.1%). This sequence joins TRBV24-1 and TRBJ1-5, with D possibly TRBD1 on 5 matching bases. Germline CDR1 is KGHDR and CDR2 is SFDVKD. Trimming left V 2 bases short and J 5 bases short, with 12 bases between. CDR3 size: 15 residues. The CDR3, as DNA: TGTGCCACCAGTGATTCGGGGTCAGGGCATCAGCCCCAGCATTTT. Its translation is CATSDSGSGHQPQHF.

This clone was observed at least ten times. This chain links TRBV20-1 with TRBJ1-4; 9 bases fit TRBD1. Trimming took 6 bases from V and 6 from J; bases not matched to a gene: 5. Germline V gene lookup returns CDR1 DFQATT and CDR2 SNEGSKA (reference sequence). The CDR3 is 13 amino acids. The CDR3 spells CSALTGGHEKLFF. DNA of the CDR3: TGCAGTGCCCTGACAGGGGGTCATGAAAAACTGTTTTTT.

This clone was found many times. This chain joins TRBV9 and TRBJ2-2; the D gene is possibly TRBD2 (6 bases). The CDR3 has 14 amino acids. V dropped 3 bases and J dropped 7 bases, with 13 bases sitting between them. Germline CDR1 SGDLS, CDR2 YYNGEE. The CDR3 nucleotides read TGTGCCAGCAGCGAGGGTGGGGGGTTCGGGGAGCTGTTTTTT. Its translation is CASSEGGGFGELFF.

For this clone: A single base separates this from a much larger clone, so it may be a read error. The chain combines TRBV20-1 with TRBJ1-2; possibly TRBD1 for D (5 bases). The CDR3 totals 15 residues. CDR1 is DFQATT, CDR2 SNEGSKA, per germline (reference sequence). This CDR3 reads CSARAPGRASYGYIF. CDR3 in DNA: TGCAGTGCTAGAGCCCCGGGACGGGCAAGCTATGGCTACATCTTC.

CDR3 region: CASSYGTLSYEQYV. The CDR3, as DNA: TGTGCCAGCAGCTACGGGACTCTCTCCTACGAGCAGTACGTT. This chain connects TRBV7-3 to TRBJ2-7, with D possibly matching TRBD2 (6 bases). The CDR3 contains 14 residues. Looked up from germline, CDR1 is SGHTA and CDR2 is FQGTGA.

Many counts were recorded for this clone. The chain joins TRBV5-6 to TRBJ1-3; unclear D gene. With 0 bases removed from V and 2 bases from J, the gap between germline ends came to 6 bases. Germline V gives CDR1 SGHDT, CDR2 YYEEEE. CDR3 length: 14 residues. CDR3 sequence reads: CASSLEGTGNTIYF. CDR3 coding DNA: TGTGCCAGCAGCTTGGAAGGGACTGGAAACACCATATATTTT.

This clone is medium-sized in the sample. V and J are TRBV27 and TRBJ2-5, with TRBD1 matching 7 bases. The junction had 7 bases not matched to a gene; V was cut back by 4 bases and J by 2 bases. This CDR3 spans 15 amino acids. Germline CDR1 and CDR2: MNHEY and SMNVEV (reference sequence). For the CDR3, the DNA is TGTGCCAGCAGTTACTACAGGGGTGGGCAAGAGACCCAGTACTTC. Translating gives CASSYYRGGQETQYF.

This clone is termed medium-sized (0.01 to 0.1%). The same CDR3 arises from other DNA sequences in this sample as well. The chain is built from TRBV12-3 or TRBV12-4 and TRBJ2-1; no firm D call. The CDR3 runs to 12 residues. Trimming took 4 bases from V and 10 from J, leaving 11 bases between them. The CDR3 nucleotides are TGTGCCAGCAGTTCTAGGATTGCCGAGCAGTTCTTC. Its protein product is CASSSRIAEQFF.

This clone was counted ten times or more. The chain carries TRBV7-9 and TRBJ2-7, with 7 nucleotides matching TRBD2. Germline assignment: CDR1 SEHNR and CDR2 FQNEAQ (reference sequence). Losses at the gene ends were 4 bases for V and 9 bases for J; bases not matched to a gene: 6. The CDR3 spans 12 residues. The CDR3 bases are TGTGCCAGCAGCTATGGGTCGGGGGGGCAGTACGTC. This sequence encodes CASSYGSGGQYV.

To note about this clone: An end of the junction differs from the germline gene, which may be a read error. The gene calls are TRBV5-1 and TRBJ2-3; 10 nucleotides agree with TRBD1. The CDR3 is 16 residues long. The germline V gene encodes CDR1 SGHRS and CDR2 YFSETQ. The CDR3 reads CASSFGGQGPTDPQYF. For the CDR3, the DNA is TGCGCCAGCAGTTTCGGGGGACAGGGGCCCACAGATCCGCAGTATTTT.

The chain employs TRBV27 and TRBJ2-7; D is possibly TRBD2 (5 bases). Trimming stripped 5 bases from V and 9 bases from J, with 23 bases between. Germline CDR1 reads MNHEY; CDR2 reads SMNVEV (reference sequence). The CDR3 sequence is 15 residues long. For the CDR3, the DNA is TGTGCCAGCAGTACCTCGGGGTTCAGCCTCGCCGTGCAGTACGTC. Translation: CASSTSGFSLAVQYV.